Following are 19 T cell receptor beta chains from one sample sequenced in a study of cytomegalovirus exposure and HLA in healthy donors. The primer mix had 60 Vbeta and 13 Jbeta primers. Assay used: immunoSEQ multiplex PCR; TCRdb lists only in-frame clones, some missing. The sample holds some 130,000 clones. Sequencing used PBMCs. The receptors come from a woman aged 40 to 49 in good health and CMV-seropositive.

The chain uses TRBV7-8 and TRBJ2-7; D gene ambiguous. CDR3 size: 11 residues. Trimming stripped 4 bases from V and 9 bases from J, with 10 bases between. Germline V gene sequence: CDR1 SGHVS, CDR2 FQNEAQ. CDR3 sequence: CASSSDTGQYF. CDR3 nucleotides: TGTGCCAGCAGCTCCGATACGGGGCAGTACTTC.

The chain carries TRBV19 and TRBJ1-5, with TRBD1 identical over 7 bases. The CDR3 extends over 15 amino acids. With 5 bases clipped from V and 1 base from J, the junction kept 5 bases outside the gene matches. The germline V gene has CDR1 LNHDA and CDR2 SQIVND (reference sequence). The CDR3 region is CASSFQGGSNQPQHF. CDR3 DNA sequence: TGTGCCAGTAGTTTCCAGGGGGGCAGCAATCAGCCCCAGCATTTT.

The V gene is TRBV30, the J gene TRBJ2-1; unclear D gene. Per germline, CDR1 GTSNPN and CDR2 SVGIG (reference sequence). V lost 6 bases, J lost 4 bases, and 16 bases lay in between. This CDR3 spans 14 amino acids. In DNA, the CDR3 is TGTGCCTGCTCCAAGAAGCGCCGATACAATGAGCAGTTCTTC. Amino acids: CACSKKRRYNEQFF.

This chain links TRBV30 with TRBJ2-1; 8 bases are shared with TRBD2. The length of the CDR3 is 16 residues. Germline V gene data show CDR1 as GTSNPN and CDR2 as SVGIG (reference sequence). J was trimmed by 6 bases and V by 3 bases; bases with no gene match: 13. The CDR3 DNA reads TGTGCCTGGAGGAAGGGGGTAATAGCGGGATTCAATGAGCAGTTCTTC. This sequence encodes CAWRKGVIAGFNEQFF.

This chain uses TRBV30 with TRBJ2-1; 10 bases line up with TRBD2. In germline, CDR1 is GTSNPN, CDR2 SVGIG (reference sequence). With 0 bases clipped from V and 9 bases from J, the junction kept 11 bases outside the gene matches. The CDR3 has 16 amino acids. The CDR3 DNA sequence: TGTGCCTGGAGTGTACGGGTCCTAGCGGGAGACGGTGAGCAGTTCTTC. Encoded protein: CAWSVRVLAGDGEQFF.

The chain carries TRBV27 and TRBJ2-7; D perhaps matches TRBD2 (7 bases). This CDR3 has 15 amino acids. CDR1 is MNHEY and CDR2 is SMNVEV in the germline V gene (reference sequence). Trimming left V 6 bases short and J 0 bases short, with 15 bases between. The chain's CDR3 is CASSPRGGSSYEQYF. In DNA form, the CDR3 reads TGTGCCAGCAGCCCTAGGGGGGGGAGCTCCTACGAGCAGTACTTC.

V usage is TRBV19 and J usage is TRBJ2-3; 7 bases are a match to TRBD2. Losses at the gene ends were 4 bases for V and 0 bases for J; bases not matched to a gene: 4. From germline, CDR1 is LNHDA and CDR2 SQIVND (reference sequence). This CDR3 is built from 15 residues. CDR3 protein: CASSTASGSTDTQYF. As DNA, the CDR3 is TGTGCCAGTAGTACTGCTAGCGGAAGCACAGATACGCAGTATTTT.

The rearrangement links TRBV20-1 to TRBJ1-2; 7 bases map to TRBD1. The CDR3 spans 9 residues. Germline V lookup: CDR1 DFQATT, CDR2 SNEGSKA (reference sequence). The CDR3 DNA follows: TGCGGGGACAGCTATGGCTACACCTTC. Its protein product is CGDSYGYTF.

The CDR3 DNA reads as TGTGCCAGCAGTGACCCGAGGACGACTGGAGGGAACACTGAAGCTTTCTTT. Residues: CASSDPRTTGGNTEAFF. The chain employs TRBV6-1 and TRBJ1-1, with D uncertain. Trimming removed 3 bases from V and 1 base from J, with 18 bases in between. The CDR3 loop spans 17 amino acids. The germline CDR1 and CDR2 sequences are MNHNS and SASEGT.

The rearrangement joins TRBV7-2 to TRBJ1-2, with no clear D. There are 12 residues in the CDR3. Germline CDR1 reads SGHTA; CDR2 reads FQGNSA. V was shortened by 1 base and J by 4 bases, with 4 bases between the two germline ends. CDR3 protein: CASSLDSYGYTF. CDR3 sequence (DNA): TGTGCCAGCAGCTTAGACAGCTATGGCTACACCTTC. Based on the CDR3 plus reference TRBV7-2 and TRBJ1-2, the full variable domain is GAGVSQSPSNKVTEKGKDVELRCDPISGHTALYWYRQSLGQGLEFLIYFQGNSAPDKSGLPSDRFSAERTGGSVSTLTIQRTQQEDSAVYLCASSLDSYGYTFGSGTRLTVV.

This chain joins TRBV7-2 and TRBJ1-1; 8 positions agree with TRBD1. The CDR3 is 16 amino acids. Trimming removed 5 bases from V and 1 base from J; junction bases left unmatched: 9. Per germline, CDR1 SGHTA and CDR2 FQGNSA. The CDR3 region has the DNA TGTGCCAGCAGCACCGGAGAGGGACAGGCGAACACTGAAGCTTTCTTT. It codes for CASSTGEGQANTEAFF.

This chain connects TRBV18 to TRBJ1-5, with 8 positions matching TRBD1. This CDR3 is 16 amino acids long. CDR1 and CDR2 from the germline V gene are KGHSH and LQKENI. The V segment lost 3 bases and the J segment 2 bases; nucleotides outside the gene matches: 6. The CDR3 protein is CASSPGAGGGNQPQHF. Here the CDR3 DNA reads TGTGCCAGCTCACCGGGTGCAGGGGGCGGCAATCAGCCCCAGCATTTT.

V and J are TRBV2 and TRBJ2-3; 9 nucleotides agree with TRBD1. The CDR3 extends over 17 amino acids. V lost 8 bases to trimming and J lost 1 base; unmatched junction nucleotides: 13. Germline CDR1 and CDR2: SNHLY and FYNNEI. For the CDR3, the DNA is TGTGCCAGCGCACAAACCCGGACAGGGGAGGGCACAGATACGCAGTATTTT. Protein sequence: CASAQTRTGEGTDTQYF.

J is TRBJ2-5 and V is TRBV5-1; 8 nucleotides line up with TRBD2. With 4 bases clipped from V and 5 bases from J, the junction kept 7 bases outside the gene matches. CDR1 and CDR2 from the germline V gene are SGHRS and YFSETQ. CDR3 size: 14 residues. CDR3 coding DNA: TGCGCCAGCAGCGGCGCAGCGGGAGAGGAGACCCAGTACTTC. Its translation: CASSGAAGEETQYF.

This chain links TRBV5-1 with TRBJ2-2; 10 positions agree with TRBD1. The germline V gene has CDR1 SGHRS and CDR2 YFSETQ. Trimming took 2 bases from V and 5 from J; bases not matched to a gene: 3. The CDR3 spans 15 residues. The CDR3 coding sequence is TGCGCCAGCAGCTTTAGACAGGGGGCAACCGGGGAGCTGTTTTTT. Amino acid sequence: CASSFRQGATGELFF.

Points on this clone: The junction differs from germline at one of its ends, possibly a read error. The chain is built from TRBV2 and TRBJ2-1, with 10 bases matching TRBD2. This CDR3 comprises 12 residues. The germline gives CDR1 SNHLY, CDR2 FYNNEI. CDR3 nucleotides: TGTGCCAGCAGTGGAGGGACTAGCGCCCTGATCTTC. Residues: CASSGGTSALIF.

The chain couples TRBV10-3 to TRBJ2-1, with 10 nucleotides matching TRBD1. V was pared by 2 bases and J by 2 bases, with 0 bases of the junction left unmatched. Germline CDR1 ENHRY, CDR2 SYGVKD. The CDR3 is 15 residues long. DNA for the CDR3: TGTGCCATCAGTGAGGACAGGGGGCCCTACAATGAGCAGTTCTTC. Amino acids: CAISEDRGPYNEQFF.

CDR3 sequence reads: CASSLGGQGNYGYTF. The CDR3 region has the DNA TGTGCCAGCAGTTTAGGGGGACAGGGAAACTATGGCTACACCTTC. The V gene is TRBV28, the J gene TRBJ1-2; 9 bases are a match to TRBD1. The CDR3 loop spans 15 amino acids. Per the germline V gene, CDR1 is MDHEN and CDR2 is SYDVKM. The V segment lost 2 bases and the J segment 2 bases; nucleotides outside the gene matches: 3.

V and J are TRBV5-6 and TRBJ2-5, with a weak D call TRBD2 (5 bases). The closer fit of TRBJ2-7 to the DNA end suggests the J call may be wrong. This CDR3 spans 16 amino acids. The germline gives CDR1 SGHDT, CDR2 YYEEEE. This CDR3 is CASSLARIEGSYEQYF. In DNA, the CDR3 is TGTGCCAGCAGCTTGGCGAGGATAGAGGGATCCTACGAGCAGTACTTC.